The source of this T cell receptor (beta chain) is a study of control samples from healthy donors and cancer patients. The germline V gene encodes CDR1 SGHAT and CDR2 FQNNGV. This CDR3 has 15 residues. Trimming left V 2 bases short and J 4 bases short, with 15 bases between. Sequencing used immunoSEQ multiplex PCR; TCRdb keeps in-frame clones, though not all of them. This sample yields approximately 100,000 clones, of which about nine tenths are seen a single time; roughly 4% belongs to the top ten. The TCR sequence derives from a human donor in good health. The donor label of this sample is uncertain. The sample comprised blood. J is TRBJ2-7 and V is TRBV11-2, with D possibly matching TRBD2 (6 bases). The CDR3 reads CASSLSSGDGYEQYF. CDR3 DNA: TGTGCCAGCAGCTTAAGTTCGGGGGACGGGTACGAGCAGTACTTC.